The source of this T cell receptor beta chain is a study of OX40 agonist ivuxolimab in advanced cancers. Whole-study context: Cohort: roughly 80% men, mean age around 55, aged about 23 to 80. Three patients had partial responses: one hepatocellular carcinoma, two cutaneous melanoma.

Assay used: immunoSEQ multiplex PCR; TCRdb lists only in-frame clones, some missing. The sample holds about 100,000 clones; 91% are singletons and the top ten take 0.54%. Exclusion of a patient followed from autoimmune disease history or systemic immunosuppression. On cycle 4 day 1 and cycle 7 day 1, as well as at baseline, blood was sampled. This specimen consisted of CD4+ or CD8+ T cells sorted from blood, obtained in a trial of the OX40 agonist ivuxolimab. This receptor was taken from an adult with an advanced solid tumor such as melanoma, head and neck, liver or kidney cancer.

The DNA of the CDR3 is TGTGCCAGCAGTAGCAAATCAGGGAGCTATGGCTACACCTTC. It yields the protein CASSSKSGSYGYTF. The chain links TRBV7-2 to TRBJ1-2; a weak D match, TRBD1 (5 bases). From germline, CDR1 is SGHTA and CDR2 FQGNSA. The CDR3 runs to 14 residues. Trimming stripped 6 bases from V and 4 bases from J, with 15 bases between.